A single T cell receptor (beta chain) is shown here with its context. Its antigen is undetermined. This entry belongs to a study of T cells expressing NK-cell markers. Study details: In sorted CD3+CD56+NKG2C+, CD3+CD56+NKG2C- and CD3+CD56-NKG2C+ T cells, TCR beta repertoires were obtained.

One entry per CDR3 protein, without DNA, is what TCRdb gives after re-calling the 5' RACE reads. This repertoire includes a few hundred thousand distinct CDR3 sequences. Overall study results and limits: More than 5 donors showed dominant NKG2C+ clonotypes comprising roughly 1.0-7.5% of their CD8+ T cells. These clonotypes also led the CD3+CD56-NKG2C+ fraction in several donors.

This clonotype originated in a young man in good health. Material for sequencing was blood T cells: a sorted CD56 or NKG2C T cell subset, CD4+ or CD8+ T cells, or bulk PBMC T cells (not recorded which).

The CDR3 protein is CASSPAGTRSYNEQFF. This sequence joins TRBV6-5 and TRBJ2-1; no DNA is available, so the TRBD1 call from TCRdb remains unchecked. The germline CDR1 and CDR2 sequences are MNHEY and SVGAGI. CDR3 size: 16 residues.